This passage covers 13 T cell receptor beta chains from one sample sequenced in a study of identical twins (dated by TCRdb to about 2016). The method was 5' RACE. The run used an Illumina HiSeq 2000. The public reads were quality trimmed at Q25 with fastp and then assembled into clones with MiXCR by TCRdb, keeping productive beta chains. Records with the same CDR3 protein are collapsed into one entry carrying the most frequent genes and DNA. The table for this sample lists more than 650,000 distinct CDR3 sequences; 5.5% to 7.5% of them were counted only once. Of the sample, under 2% is held by the ten largest clones. What was sequenced was naive T cells sorted from blood. The intended sense of this specimen's cell subset or site label: cells isolated with a human naive T-cell isolation kit. These receptors all come from a man aged 18 to 35 in good health.

This clonotype was picked up a small number of times. V is TRBV5-1 and J is TRBJ2-7; 9 bases fit TRBD1. The V segment lost 2 bases and the J segment 3 bases; nucleotides outside the gene matches: 6. This CDR3 region has 15 residues. CDR1 and CDR2 (germline): SGHRS, YFSETQ. CDR3: CASSFRRQGDYEQYF. Here the CDR3 DNA reads TGCGCCAGCAGCTTCAGGAGACAGGGGGACTACGAGCAGTACTTC.

This clonotype has a count of ten or more. The chain carries TRBV11-1 and TRBJ1-5; no reliable D call. Trimming took 6 bases from V and 1 from J, leaving 19 bases between them. Germline V lookup: CDR1 SGHAT, CDR2 FQDESV (reference sequence). The CDR3 has 17 residues. The CDR3 is CASSPGLGTMSNQPQHF. For the CDR3, the DNA is TGTGCCAGCAGTCCTGGCTTGGGAACTATGAGCAATCAGCCCCAGCATTTT.

The V and J genes are TRBV3-1 and TRBJ1-1, with a tentative D call TRBD1 (5 bases). Trimming removed 2 bases at V and 1 base at J, with 8 bases between. CDR3 length equals 14 residues. CDR1 and CDR2 (germline): LGHDT, YNNKEL (reference sequence). The CDR3 coding sequence is TGTGCCAGCAGCCAACTCACAGGGAACACTGAAGCTTTCTTT. It is translated as CASSQLTGNTEAFF.

The table lists this clonotype with a few counts. The rearrangement uses TRBV4-3 and TRBJ2-7, with D maybe TRBD1 (6 bases). V shed 0 bases and J shed 7 bases, with 13 bases lying between them. The CDR3 is 14 amino acids. Germline assignment: CDR1 LGHNA and CDR2 YSLEER. The DNA of the CDR3 is TGCGCCAGCAGCCAAGAATACAGGGTCACAGAGCAGTACTTC. Translating gives CASSQEYRVTEQYF.

The sample holds a few counts of this clonotype. This rearrangement joins TRBV6-5 to TRBJ2-7; maybe TRBD2 (5 bases). The germline V gene encodes CDR1 MNHEY and CDR2 SVGAGI. This CDR3 comprises 16 residues. V dropped 2 bases and J dropped 3 bases, with 17 bases sitting between them. The CDR3 bases are TGTGCCAGCAGTTACGTTCCCGCCGGGGAGAGCTACGAGCAGTACTTC. Protein sequence: CASSYVPAGESYEQYF.

Ten or more counts support this clonotype. The V and J genes are TRBV12-5 and TRBJ2-4; TRBD2 aligns across 15 bases. The V and J ends lost 6 bases and 0 bases, in that order; junction bases with no gene match: 15. The germline V gene has CDR1 LGHNT and CDR2 FRNRAP. This CDR3 contains 21 residues. CDR3 sequence reads: CASGNDPGLAGGPLAKNIQYF. The CDR3 DNA reads as TGTGCTAGTGGCAACGACCCGGGACTAGCGGGAGGCCCTCTAGCCAAAAACATTCAGTACTTC.

This clonotype was seen only a few times. The CDR3 coding sequence is TGTGCCACCAGTGATTTAAAGGGGGGCTCCTACAATGAGCAGTTCTTC. Protein: CATSDLKGGSYNEQFF. The V and J genes are TRBV24-1 and TRBJ2-1; D assignment may be TRBD1 or TRBD2 (6 bases each). This CDR3 has 16 amino acids. The V gene lost 1 base and the J gene lost 0 bases, with 9 bases spanning the gap. In germline, CDR1 is KGHDR, CDR2 SFDVKD.

V and J are TRBV20-1 and TRBJ2-7; D is perhaps TRBD1 (6 bases). V lost 4 bases to trimming and J lost 3 bases, with 13 bases between them. Looked up from germline, CDR1 is DFQATT and CDR2 is SNEGSKA (reference sequence). This CDR3 region has 13 residues. CDR3 sequence (DNA): TGCAGTGCTAAGCGTACAGGGAACTACGAGCAGTACTTC. It translates to CSAKRTGNYEQYF.

The chain combines TRBV20-1 with TRBJ2-1, with TRBD2 matching over 10 bases. CDR1 DFQATT and CDR2 SNEGSKA come from the germline V gene (reference sequence). CDR3 length equals 17 residues. V shed 3 bases and J 0 bases; nucleotides not matched to a gene: 8. The CDR3 loop reads CSASQREGKNSYNEQFF. The CDR3 DNA is TGCAGTGCTAGCCAGCGGGAGGGAAAAAACTCCTACAATGAGCAGTTCTTC.

This clonotype was seen many times. V is TRBV20-1 and J is TRBJ2-3; possible D gene TRBD2, 6 bases. Looked up from germline, CDR1 is DFQATT and CDR2 is SNEGSKA (reference sequence). Trimming cost V 5 bases and J 0 bases, with 12 bases left between them. This CDR3 spans 14 amino acids. The CDR3: CSAPGLPSTDTQYF. The CDR3 region has the DNA TGCAGTGCTCCAGGACTACCGAGCACAGATACGCAGTATTTT.

This clonotype was detected many times. The chain links TRBV27 to TRBJ2-2; the D gene is possibly TRBD2 (5 bases). The CDR3 extends over 15 amino acids. Germline assignment: CDR1 MNHEY and CDR2 SMNVEV (reference sequence). V was trimmed by 2 bases and J by 4 bases, leaving 11 bases between them. CDR3 sequence: CASSLGGPGTGELFF. The CDR3 DNA sequence: TGTGCCAGCAGTTTAGGCGGGCCAGGCACCGGGGAGCTGTTTTTT.

This clonotype has at least ten counts. The CDR3: CASQRGGANTGELFF. The CDR3 region has the DNA TGTGCCAGCCAGCGGGGCGGCGCCAACACCGGGGAGCTGTTTTTT. The rearrangement links TRBV12-3 or TRBV12-4 to TRBJ2-2; 7 nucleotides match TRBD2. The CDR3 has 15 residues. V gave up 8 bases and J gave up 2 bases; unmatched junction bases: 8.

A few counts support this clonotype. V gene TRBV20-1 combines with J gene TRBJ1-5; TRBD1 agrees at 8 bases. J gave up 7 bases and V 6 bases, and 11 bases lay outside the gene matches. The CDR3 contains 14 residues. Germline assignment: CDR1 DFQATT and CDR2 SNEGSKA (reference sequence). DNA for the CDR3: TGCAGTGCCCCGGACAGGGTTTTAGACCAGCCCCAGCATTTT. Amino acids: CSAPDRVLDQPQHF.